Listed below are T cell receptor beta chains from one sample, sequenced in a study of T cell changes during pregnancy in multiple sclerosis. TCRdb keeps only in-frame clones here, not all; method: immunoSEQ multiplex PCR. Of about 57,000 clones listed, 70% to 90% are singletons. The sample consisted of peripheral blood, taken after pregnancy. The receptors were sampled from a female donor with multiple sclerosis, enrolled in a pregnancy study. Both conserved end residues are part of each CDR3. Fields, in order: V gene, J gene, clone size, D gene, CDR3 protein, CDR3 DNA. The D gene is left open where the match is weak. Part of the rows lack a size; the others show once, few, many or a class for expanded clones.

V gene: TRBV9; J gene: TRBJ1-1; clone size: NA; D gene: NA; CDR3 protein: CASSVVTNTEAFF; CDR3 DNA: TGTGCCAGCAGCGTCGTGACTAACACTGAAGCTTTCTTT
V gene: TRBV6-1; J gene: TRBJ1-1; clone size: NA; D gene: TRBD1; CDR3 protein: CASSEGTGGLMNTEAFF; CDR3 DNA: TGTGCCAGCAGTGAGGGGACAGGGGGCTTGATGAACACTGAAGCTTTCTTT
V gene: TRBV9; J gene: TRBJ2-5; clone size: NA; D gene: TRBD1; CDR3 protein: CASSAGTGEETQYF; CDR3 DNA: TGTGCCAGCAGCGCCGGGACAGGCGAAGAGACCCAGTACTTC
V gene: TRBV7-2; J gene: TRBJ2-3; clone size: NA; D gene: TRBD2; CDR3 protein: CASSWGLGTDTQYF; CDR3 DNA: TGTGCCAGCAGCTGGGGACTAGGCACAGATACGCAGTATTTT
V gene: TRBV19; J gene: TRBJ1-1; clone size: few; D gene: NA; CDR3 protein: CASSWEGPKTEAFF; CDR3 DNA: TGTGCCAGTAGTTGGGAGGGCCCTAAGACTGAAGCTTTCTTT
V gene: TRBV6-1; J gene: TRBJ1-2; clone size: NA; D gene: TRBD1; CDR3 protein: CASNVLTGDRGYTF; CDR3 DNA: TGTGCCAGCAATGTACTAACAGGGGATCGCGGCTACACCTTC
V gene: TRBV5-4; J gene: TRBJ1-5; clone size: NA; D gene: NA; CDR3 protein: CASSPGGGGQPQHF; CDR3 DNA: TGTGCCAGCAGCCCGGGAGGGGGTGGTCAGCCCCAGCATTTT
V gene: TRBV5-1; J gene: TRBJ2-7; clone size: once; D gene: TRBD1; CDR3 protein: CASRTDRGMREQYF; CDR3 DNA: TGCGCCAGCAGAACTGACAGGGGTATGAGGGAGCAGTACTTC
V gene: TRBV4-1; J gene: TRBJ1-1; clone size: NA; D gene: NA; CDR3 protein: CASSAAGPGTEAFF; CDR3 DNA: TGCGCCAGCAGCGCAGCGGGCCCAGGGACTGAAGCTTTCTTT
V gene: TRBV7-2; J gene: TRBJ1-4; clone size: once; D gene: TRBD1; CDR3 protein: CASSLGGTGDEKLFF; CDR3 DNA: TGTGCCAGCAGCTTAGGTGGGACAGGGGATGAAAAACTGTTTTTT
V gene: TRBV5-1; J gene: TRBJ2-3; clone size: NA; D gene: TRBD2; CDR3 protein: CASSPGRVAGGTDTQYF; CDR3 DNA: TGCGCCAGCAGCCCGGGGCGGGTAGCGGGGGGCACAGATACGCAGTATTTT
V gene: TRBV5-4; J gene: TRBJ2-3; clone size: NA; D gene: TRBD1; CDR3 protein: CASSRGQGPTDTQYF; CDR3 DNA: TGTGCCAGCAGTAGAGGACAGGGTCCCACAGATACGCAGTATTTT
V gene: TRBV2; J gene: TRBJ2-3; clone size: NA; D gene: TRBD2; CDR3 protein: CASWGVWGRADTQYF; CDR3 DNA: TGTGCCAGCTGGGGTGTTTGGGGGAGGGCAGATACGCAGTATTTT
V gene: TRBV6-5; J gene: TRBJ1-1; clone size: NA; D gene: NA; CDR3 protein: CASSYRAGEMNTEAFF; CDR3 DNA: TGTGCCAGCAGTTATAGAGCAGGGGAGATGAACACTGAAGCTTTCTTT
V gene: TRBV2; J gene: TRBJ2-5; clone size: NA; D gene: TRBD2; CDR3 protein: CASRRGGGKETQYF; CDR3 DNA: TGTGCCAGCAGGAGGGGCGGGGGGAAGGAGACCCAGTACTTC
V gene: TRBV9; J gene: TRBJ2-1; clone size: NA; D gene: TRBD1; CDR3 protein: CASSPGQARWAEQFF; CDR3 DNA: TGTGCCAGCAGCCCGGGACAGGCCAGGTGGGCCGAGCAGTTCTTC
V gene: TRBV4-3; J gene: TRBJ1-1; clone size: few; D gene: NA; CDR3 protein: CASSPEYMNTEAFF; CDR3 DNA: TGCGCCAGCAGCCCCGAATACATGAACACTGAAGCTTTCTTT
V gene: TRBV7-9; J gene: TRBJ1-2; clone size: NA; D gene: TRBD1; CDR3 protein: CASSRSTGARYGYTF; CDR3 DNA: TGTGCCAGCAGCCGATCGACAGGGGCCCGATATGGCTACACCTTC
V gene: TRBV6-1; J gene: TRBJ1-6; clone size: few; D gene: NA; CDR3 protein: CASFDTGNSPLHF; CDR3 DNA: TGTGCCAGTTTTGACACAGGGAATTCACCCCTCCACTTT
V gene: TRBV19; J gene: TRBJ2-7; clone size: NA; D gene: NA; CDR3 protein: CASSIRSNEQYF; CDR3 DNA: TGTGCCAGTAGTATTAGGAGCAACGAGCAGTACTTC
V gene: TRBV7-9; J gene: TRBJ1-5; clone size: NA; D gene: NA; CDR3 protein: CASSLGTVHQPQHF; CDR3 DNA: TGTGCCAGCAGCTTAGGGACAGTCCATCAGCCCCAGCATTTT
V gene: TRBV6-1; J gene: TRBJ1-4; clone size: few; D gene: TRBD1; CDR3 protein: CASSEVDRGNEKLFF; CDR3 DNA: TGTGCCAGCAGTGAAGTTGACAGGGGGAATGAAAAACTGTTTTTT